The present T cell receptor beta chain was sequenced within a study of T cells in tumors after PD-1 blockade (dated by TCRdb to about 2019). The study in broad terms: Patients were excluded if they had prior checkpoint blockade, use of systemic immunosuppressants, or recent radiotherapy or other anti-cancer therapy within 4 weeks. Paired single-cell RNA and TCR sequencing was performed on site-matched tumors from BCC or SCC patients before and after anti-PD-1 therapy. RECIST version 1.1 was used to evaluate clinical response. Patients received pembrolizumab 200 mg every 3 weeks or cemiplimab 350 mg every 2 weeks. Ongoing daily vismodegib 150 mg was also given to a subset of patients during anti-PD-1 treatment. To compare clonotypes in blood and tumor, bulk TCR sequencing was done on over nine peripheral blood samples taken from several patients. On average, peripheral blood samples had around 110,000 TCR templates (range about 24,000-280,000) and fewer than 45,000 unique clonotypes. Study-wide findings and limitations: Where the novel T cell clones came from was not determined, and possible sources could include lymphoid organs or rare unexpanded clones inside the tumor or in the tumor periphery. About two fifths of tumor TCR clonotypes were detected in blood, and some novel exhausted tumor clones were observed in pre-treatment blood, which was taken as suggesting peripheral recruitment.

A note on this clone: Its target antigen remains unknown. The input lacks base qualities; no much larger clone sits a single base away.

The immunoSEQ platform was used for deep TCRbeta sequencing. On the authors' methods: For further analysis, only productive rearrangements were exported from the immunoSEQ Analyzer. T cell phenotypes were assigned to bulk TCRbeta clonotypes by matching the clonotypes to single-cell RNA+TCR-seq clones that had the same TCRbeta sequence. Tumor enrichment of a clone was calculated by dividing the clone's tumor frequency by the clone's PBMC frequency, both taken from bulk TCR sequencing. TCRs were sorted with GLIPH into specificity groups, meaning clusters of distinct TCRs that share CDR3 motifs and likely recognize common antigens. Sourced from immuneACCESS, this table was stored by TCRdb with only in-frame sequences that have V and J called. A share of the clones is absent; for the studies checked, an unresolved V gene accounts for under half, and the remainder has no known explanation. The DNA gave D and trimming, while V, J and clone size come from that table. The sample table contains roughly 14,000 clones; only one count was recorded for 65% to 85% of them. The ten largest clones capture 20% to 25% of the sample.

The intended sense of this specimen's time point label: after anti-PD-1 therapy. For bulk TCRbeta sequencing, genomic DNA was extracted from tumor biopsies or peripheral blood, and input amounts ranged from 616 ng to 6,004 ng. All patients had histologically proven advanced or metastatic basal or squamous cell carcinoma and were poor candidates for surgical resection. Of the ten to eleven patients making up the basal cell carcinoma cohort, several underwent bulk tumor TCR sequencing. CDR1 is given as LGHNT and CDR2 as FRNRAP, both from the germline V gene. The junction shows trimming of 0 bases on V and 5 bases on J, and the gene matches do not reach 2 bases of it. From cysteine to phenylalanine, the CDR3 is 14 amino acids long. Of the read, only the CDR3 DNA is kept; its 42 bases are in frame from base 1.

This TCR came from a human donor with basal cell carcinoma. The specimen comprised PBMCs, sampled after anti-PD-1 treatment. The rearranged segments are TRBV12-5 and TRBJ1-1; 8 central nucleotides agree with TRBD1. The nucleotides are TGTGCTAGTGGTTTGGTAACAGGGGGGACTGAAGCTTTCTTT. Its protein reads: CASGLVTGGTEAFF.